This TCR beta chain appears in the sequencing data of a study of spatial heterogeneity in lung cancer. On the study more broadly: Detection consistently yielded more beta chains than alpha chains. Raw-read counts averaged over ten per unique TCR and UMI combination.

This clonotype is medium-sized (0.01 to 0.1%). The germline V and J ends were trimmed by 2 bases and 5 bases, with 6 bases remaining between them. The germline CDR1 and CDR2 sequences are MNHNS and SASEGT. The CDR3 runs 12 residues. Time point reported: sample taken at primary tumor resection. In each case, whole RNA from tumor, nontumor lung or frozen PBMC was sequenced unsorted. The donors were fewer than 80 patients with non-small cell lung cancer that was early-stage and untreated. Each TCR cDNA molecule bore a unique molecular identifier. TCRdb used MiXCR to reprocess the 5' RACE reads, holding one entry per CDR3 protein. This table has 3,000 to 4,500 distinct CDR3 sequences, roughly 24% appearing once.

This receptor was identified in a male donor with early-stage non-small cell lung cancer. The chain carries TRBV6-1 and TRBJ1-1; no reliable D call. Here the sequenced sample was normal lung tissue next to the tumor, taken at surgery. The CDR3: CASSERETEAFF. CDR3 bases: TGTGCCAGCAGTGAACGCGAGACTGAAGCTTTCTTT.